This T cell receptor (beta chain) was documented in a study of T cell responses to AZD1222 COVID-19 vaccine. General observations from the study: Donors, mostly white British, included more females; clonal diversity was possibly underestimated. It was only after the peak T cell response that any repertoires were sampled. Baseline seropositives among AZD1222 recipients totaled only 5 to 7. Reportedly, nearly half the spike-specific TCRs target unmutated variant regions.

Looked up from germline, CDR1 is LGHDT and CDR2 is YNNKEL (reference sequence). V was pared by 3 bases and J by 4 bases, with 9 bases between. The CDR3 has 13 amino acids. As concerns this clone: Its cognate antigen is unknown.

TCRdb's copy holds only in-frame clones and misses some; the assay was immunoSEQ multiplex PCR. Of 90,000 to 150,000 clones listed, 75% to 90% are singletons. The input for sequencing was peripheral blood, taken on day 0 of AZD1222 vaccination. The TCR sequence derives from an adult in good health. The chain carries TRBV3-1 (or the pseudogene TRBV3-2) and TRBJ1-2; no firm D call. The CDR3 loop reads CASSHTSIYGYTF. As DNA, the CDR3 is TGTGCCAGCAGCCACACTAGTATCTATGGCTACACCTTC.